Listed below are T cell receptor beta chains from one sample, sequenced in a study of monozygotic twins with cystic fibrosis. Method: immunoSEQ multiplex PCR; TCRdb's copy keeps in-frame clones and lacks some. The sample records roughly 14,000 clones, about 98% being singletons. Sequenced sample: blood. Receptors were obtained from a girl under 10 years old with cystic fibrosis. Both conserved end residues are part of each CDR3. The D gene is left open where the match is weak. Clone sizes are given selectively: once, few, many, or a class where the clone is expanded.

J gene,clone size,D gene,V gene,CDR3 DNA,CDR3 protein
TRBJ1-1,.,TRBD1,TRBV11-2,TGTGCCAGCAGCCAGCCGGGACAGCTTGAAGCTTTCTTT,CASSQPGQLEAFF
TRBJ2-1,.,TRBD2,TRBV29-1,TGCAGCGTTGGTAGGCTAGCGGGTGTCTACAATGAGCAGTTCTTC,CSVGRLAGVYNEQFF
TRBJ2-5,once,.,TRBV19,TGTGCCAGTAGTGCGTTGGACAGATGGGAGACCCAGTACTTC,CASSALDRWETQYF
TRBJ1-2,.,TRBD1,TRBV5-1,TGCGCCAGCAGCTTGGCCGATTACAGGGGGTCTGGCTACACCTTC,CASSLADYRGSGYTF
TRBJ2-2,.,TRBD2,TRBV6-5,TGTGCCAGCAGTTTCACCGGGACTATAAACACCGGGGAGCTGTTTTTT,CASSFTGTINTGELFF
TRBJ1-1,.,.,TRBV6-5,TGTGCCAGCAGCCGAGACCCAGGGCGAGCTTTCTTT,CASSRDPGRAFF
TRBJ2-7,once,TRBD1,TRBV5-1,TGCGCCAGCAGCTACGGACAGGGCCTTACCTACGAGCAGTACTTC,CASSYGQGLTYEQYF
TRBJ2-7,.,TRBD1,TRBV11-2,TGTGCCAGCAGCTTAGCTTGGACAGGTATCTACGAGCAGTACTTC,CASSLAWTGIYEQYF
TRBJ2-2,.,.,TRBV7-6,TGTGCCAGCGGTCTAATCAGGGCAGGGACCGGGGAGCTGTTTTTT,CASGLIRAGTGELFF
TRBJ2-7,.,.,TRBV7-6,TGTGCCAGCAGCCCCACGGGCGGTCCTACCTACGAGCAGTACTTC,CASSPTGGPTYEQYF
TRBJ1-2,.,TRBD1,TRBV30,TGTGCCTGGAGTGGGACAGGGTATGGCTACACCTTC,CAWSGTGYGYTF
TRBJ1-2,.,.,TRBV5-1,TGCGCCAGCAGCTCAGGGGAGGTTTTCAGCTATGGCTACACCTTC,CASSSGEVFSYGYTF
TRBJ1-2,.,TRBD1,TRBV19,TGTGCCAGTAGGGAACAGGGGGTACTAATCCATGGCTACACCTTC,CASREQGVLIHGYTF
TRBJ1-1,.,.,TRBV4-1,TGCGCCAGCAGCCAAGGTGGGGACCAATTAAACACTGAAGCTTTCTTT,CASSQGGDQLNTEAFF
TRBJ1-3,.,TRBD1,TRBV18,TGTGCCAGCTCACCACTTGCGGGACAGGGCGCCGGAAACACCATATATTTT,CASSPLAGQGAGNTIYF
TRBJ2-3,.,.,TRBV2,TGTGCCAGCAGTGGGGCCCCCAGGGGTACGCAGTATTTT,CASSGAPRGTQYF
TRBJ2-5,.,TRBD2,TRBV10-1,TGCGCCAGCAGTGAGTTTCCCCAGCGGGAGGGTCAGGAGACCCAGTACTTC,CASSEFPQREGQETQYF
TRBJ1-1,.,.,TRBV16,TGTGCCAGCAGCCAATCGAACAGGGCCGATGGCACTGAAGCTTTCTTT,CASSQSNRADGTEAFF
TRBJ1-1,.,.,TRBV18,TGTGCCAGCTCACTTTCGACAGGTCGGGACACTGAAGCTTTCTTT,CASSLSTGRDTEAFF
TRBJ1-3,.,.,TRBV28,TGTGCCAGCAGTTTTGGTGCCAGGGGTGGAAACACCATATATTTT,CASSFGARGGNTIYF
TRBJ2-1,.,.,TRBV10-1,TGCGCCAGCAGTGAGATGGGACTCGGGGGCAATGAGCAGTTCTTC,CASSEMGLGGNEQFF
TRBJ1-1,.,.,TRBV28,TGTGCCAGCAGTTTAGGACCTTTCGATCTGACGGCCGAAGCTTTCTTT,CASSLGPFDLTAEAFF
TRBJ2-3,.,TRBD2,TRBV4-1,TGCGCCAGCAGCCAACCGATAGCGGGAGGTGAGACAGATACGCAGTATTTT,CASSQPIAGGETDTQYF
TRBJ1-2,.,.,TRBV7-2,TGTGCCAGCAGCCTCCTTGGGGACATGACTAACTATGGCTACACCTTC,CASSLLGDMTNYGYTF
TRBJ2-7,.,TRBD2,TRBV28,TGTGCCAGCAGTTTAGGTAGCGGGATACTTACCTACGAGCAGTACTTC,CASSLGSGILTYEQYF
TRBJ2-7,.,.,TRBV25-1,TGTGCCAGCAGCCCAATTGGACAGACCTACGAGCAGTACTTC,CASSPIGQTYEQYF
TRBJ2-2,.,TRBD2,TRBV4-1,TGCGCCAGCAGCCCCAATCCCGGGGGGTTCGCGAACACCGGGGAGCTGTTTTTT,CASSPNPGGFANTGELFF
TRBJ2-7,.,TRBD1,TRBV6-1,TGTGCCAGCAGTACGACAGGGGGCGAGTACGAGCAGTACTTC,CASSTTGGEYEQYF
TRBJ1-1,.,.,TRBV4-1,TGCGCCAGCAGCCAAAAGTGGGGGCCGAACACTGAAGCTTTCTTT,CASSQKWGPNTEAFF